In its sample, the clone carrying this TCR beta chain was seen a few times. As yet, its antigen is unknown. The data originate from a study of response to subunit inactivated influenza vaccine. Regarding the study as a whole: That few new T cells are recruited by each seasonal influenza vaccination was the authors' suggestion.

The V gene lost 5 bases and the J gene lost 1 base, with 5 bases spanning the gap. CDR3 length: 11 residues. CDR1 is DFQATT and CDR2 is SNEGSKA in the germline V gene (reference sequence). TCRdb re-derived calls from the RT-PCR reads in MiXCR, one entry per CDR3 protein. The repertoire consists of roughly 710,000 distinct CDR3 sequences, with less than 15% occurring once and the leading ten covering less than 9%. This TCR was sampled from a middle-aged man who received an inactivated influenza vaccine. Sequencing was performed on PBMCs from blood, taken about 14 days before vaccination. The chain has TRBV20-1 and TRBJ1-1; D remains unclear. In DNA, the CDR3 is TGCAGTGCTCTAAAGAACACTGAAGCTTTCTTT. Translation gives CSALKNTEAFF.